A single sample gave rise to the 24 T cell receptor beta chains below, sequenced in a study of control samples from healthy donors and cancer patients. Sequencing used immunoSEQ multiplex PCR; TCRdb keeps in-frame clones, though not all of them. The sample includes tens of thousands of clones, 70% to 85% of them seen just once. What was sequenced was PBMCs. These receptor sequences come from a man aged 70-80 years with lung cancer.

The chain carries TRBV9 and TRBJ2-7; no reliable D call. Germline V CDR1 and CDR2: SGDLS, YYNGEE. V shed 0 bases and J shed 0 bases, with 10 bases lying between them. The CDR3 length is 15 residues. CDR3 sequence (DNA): TGTGCCAGCAGCGTAGCGGCAGGTGGCTCCTACGAGCAGTACTTC. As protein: CASSVAAGGSYEQYF.

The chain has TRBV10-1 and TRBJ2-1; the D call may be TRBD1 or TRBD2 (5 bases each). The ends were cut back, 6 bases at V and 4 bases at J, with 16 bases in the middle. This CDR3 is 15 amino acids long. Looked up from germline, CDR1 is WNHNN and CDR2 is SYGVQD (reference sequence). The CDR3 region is CASSDPGTAYNEQFF. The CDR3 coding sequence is TGCGCCAGCAGCGATCCCGGGACGGCATACAATGAGCAGTTCTTC.

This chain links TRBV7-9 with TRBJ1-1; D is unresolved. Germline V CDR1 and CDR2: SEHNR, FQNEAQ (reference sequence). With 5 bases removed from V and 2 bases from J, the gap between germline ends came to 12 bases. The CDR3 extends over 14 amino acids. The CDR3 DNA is TGTGCCAGCAGCATTTTGAGGACCAACACTGAAGCTTTCTTT. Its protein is CASSILRTNTEAFF.

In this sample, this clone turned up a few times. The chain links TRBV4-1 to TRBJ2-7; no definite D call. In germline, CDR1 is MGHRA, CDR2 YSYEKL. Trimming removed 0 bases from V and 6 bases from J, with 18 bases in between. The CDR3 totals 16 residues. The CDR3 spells CASSQESALPGSEQYF. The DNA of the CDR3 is TGCGCCAGCAGCCAAGAGTCAGCGCTCCCCGGCAGCGAGCAGTACTTC.

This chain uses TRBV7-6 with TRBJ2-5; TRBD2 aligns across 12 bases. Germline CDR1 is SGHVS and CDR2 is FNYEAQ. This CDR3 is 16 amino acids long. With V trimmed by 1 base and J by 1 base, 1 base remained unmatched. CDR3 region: CASSLGLAGAQETQYF. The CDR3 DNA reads TGTGCCAGCAGCTTAGGACTAGCGGGGGCCCAAGAGACCCAGTACTTC. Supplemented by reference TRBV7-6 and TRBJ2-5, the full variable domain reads GAGVSQSPRYKVTKRGQDVALRCDPISGHVSLYWYRQALGQGPEFLTYFNYEAQQDKSGLPNDRFSAERPEGSISTLTIQRTEQRDSAMYRCASSLGLAGAQETQYFGPGTRLLVL.

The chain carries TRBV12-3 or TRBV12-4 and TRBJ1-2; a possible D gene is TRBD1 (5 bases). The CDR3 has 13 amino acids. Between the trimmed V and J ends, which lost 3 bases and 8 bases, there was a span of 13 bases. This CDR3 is CASSFSGWYGYTF. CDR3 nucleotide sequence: TGTGCCAGCAGTTTCTCAGGGTGGTACGGCTACACCTTC.

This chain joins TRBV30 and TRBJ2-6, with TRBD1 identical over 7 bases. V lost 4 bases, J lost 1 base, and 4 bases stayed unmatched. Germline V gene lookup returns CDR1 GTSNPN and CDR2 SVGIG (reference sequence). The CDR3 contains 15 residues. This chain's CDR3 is CAWIGGASGANVLTF. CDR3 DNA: TGTGCCTGGATAGGGGGCGCGTCTGGGGCCAACGTCCTGACTTTC.

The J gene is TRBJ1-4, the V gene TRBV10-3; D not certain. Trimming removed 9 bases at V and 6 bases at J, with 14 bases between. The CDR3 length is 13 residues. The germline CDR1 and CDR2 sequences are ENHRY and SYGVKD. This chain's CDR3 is CAIRTALDEKLFF. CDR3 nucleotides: TGTGCCATACGAACTGCTCTCGATGAAAAACTGTTTTTT.

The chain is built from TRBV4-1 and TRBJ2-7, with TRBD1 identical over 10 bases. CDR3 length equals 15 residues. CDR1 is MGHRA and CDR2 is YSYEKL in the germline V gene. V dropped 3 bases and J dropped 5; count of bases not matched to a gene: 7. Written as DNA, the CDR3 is TGCGCCAGCAGCCAGTCCGGGACAGGGGCTGACGAGCAGTACTTC. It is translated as CASSQSGTGADEQYF.

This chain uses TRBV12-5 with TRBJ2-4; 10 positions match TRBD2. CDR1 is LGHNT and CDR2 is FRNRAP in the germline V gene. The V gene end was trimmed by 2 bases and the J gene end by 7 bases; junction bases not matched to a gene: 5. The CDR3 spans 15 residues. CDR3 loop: CASGLFTSGANIQYF. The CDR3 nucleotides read TGTGCTAGTGGTTTGTTCACTAGCGGGGCCAACATTCAGTACTTC.

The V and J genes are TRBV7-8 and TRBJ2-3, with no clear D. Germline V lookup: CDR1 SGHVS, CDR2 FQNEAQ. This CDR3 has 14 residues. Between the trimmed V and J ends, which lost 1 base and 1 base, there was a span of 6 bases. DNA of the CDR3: TGTGCCAGCAGCTTAGGTAGACGCACAGATACGCAGTATTTT. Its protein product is CASSLGRRTDTQYF.

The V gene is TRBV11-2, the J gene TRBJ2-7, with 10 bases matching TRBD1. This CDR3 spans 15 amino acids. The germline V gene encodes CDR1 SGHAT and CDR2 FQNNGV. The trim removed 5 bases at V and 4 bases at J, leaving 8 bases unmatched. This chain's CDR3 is CASSPLWDRGYEQYF. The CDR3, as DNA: TGTGCCAGCAGCCCTCTCTGGGACAGGGGTTACGAGCAGTACTTC.

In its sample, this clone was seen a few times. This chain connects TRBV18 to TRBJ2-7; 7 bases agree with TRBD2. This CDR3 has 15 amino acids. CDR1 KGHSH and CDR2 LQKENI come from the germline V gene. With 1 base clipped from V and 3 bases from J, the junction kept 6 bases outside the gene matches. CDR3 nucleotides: TGTGCCAGCTCACCACGCGGGGGTACTAACTACGAGCAGTACTTC. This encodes CASSPRGGTNYEQYF.

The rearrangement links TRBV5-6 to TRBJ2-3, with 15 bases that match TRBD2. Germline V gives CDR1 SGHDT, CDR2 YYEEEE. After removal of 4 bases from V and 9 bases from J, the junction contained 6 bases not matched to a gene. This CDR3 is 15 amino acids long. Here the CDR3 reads CASSLGTSGGPTQYF. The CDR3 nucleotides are TGTGCCAGCAGCCTCGGGACTAGCGGGGGGCCCACGCAGTATTTT.

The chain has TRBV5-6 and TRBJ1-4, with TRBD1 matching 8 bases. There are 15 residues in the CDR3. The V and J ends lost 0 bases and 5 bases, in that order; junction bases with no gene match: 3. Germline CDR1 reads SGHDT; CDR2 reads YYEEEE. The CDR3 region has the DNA TGTGCCAGCAGCTTGGAAGGGACAGGAAATGAAAAACTGTTTTTT. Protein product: CASSLEGTGNEKLFF.

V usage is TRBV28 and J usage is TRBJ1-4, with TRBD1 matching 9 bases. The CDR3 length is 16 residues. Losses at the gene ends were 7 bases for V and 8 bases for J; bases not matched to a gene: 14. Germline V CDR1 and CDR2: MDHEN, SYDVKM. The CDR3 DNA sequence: TGTGCCAGCATGTGGGGACAGGGCTCATCTCAGGAAAAACTGTTTTTT. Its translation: CASMWGQGSSQEKLFF.

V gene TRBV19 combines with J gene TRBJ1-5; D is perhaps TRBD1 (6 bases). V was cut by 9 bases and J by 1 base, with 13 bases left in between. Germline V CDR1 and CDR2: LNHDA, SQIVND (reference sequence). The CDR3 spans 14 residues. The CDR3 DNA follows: TGTGCCAGCCTACAGGGAGGGAGCAATCAGCCCCAGCATTTT. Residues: CASLQGGSNQPQHF.

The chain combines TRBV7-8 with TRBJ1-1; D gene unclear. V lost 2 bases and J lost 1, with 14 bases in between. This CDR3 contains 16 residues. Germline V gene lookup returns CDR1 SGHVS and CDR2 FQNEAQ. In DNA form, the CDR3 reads TGTGCCAGCAGCTTATCGTCCTTGGGTTCGAACACTGAAGCTTTCTTT. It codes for CASSLSSLGSNTEAFF.

The CDR3 nucleotides are TGTGCCAGCAGCTTGCGGCCGGGGGGCTCCTACGAGCAGTACTTC. This codes for CASSLRPGGSYEQYF. The chain employs TRBV5-5 and TRBJ2-7, with 7 bases that match TRBD2. Losses at the gene ends were 1 base for V and 0 bases for J; bases not matched to a gene: 4. The CDR3 length is 15 residues. Germline V lookup: CDR1 SGHKS, CDR2 YYEKEE (reference sequence).

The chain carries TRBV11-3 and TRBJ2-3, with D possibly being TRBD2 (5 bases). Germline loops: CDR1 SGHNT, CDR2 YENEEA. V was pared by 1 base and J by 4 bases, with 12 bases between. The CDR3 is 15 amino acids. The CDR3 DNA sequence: TGTGCCAGCAGCTTAGGGCTAGCCCAGGCAGATACGCAGTATTTT. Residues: CASSLGLAQADTQYF. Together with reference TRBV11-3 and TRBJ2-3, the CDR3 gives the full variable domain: EAGVVQSPRYKIIEKKQPVAFWCNPISGHNTLYWYLQNLGQGPELLIRYENEEAVDDSQLPKDRFSAERLKGVDSTLKIQPAELGDSAVYLCASSLGLAQADTQYFGPGTRLTVL.

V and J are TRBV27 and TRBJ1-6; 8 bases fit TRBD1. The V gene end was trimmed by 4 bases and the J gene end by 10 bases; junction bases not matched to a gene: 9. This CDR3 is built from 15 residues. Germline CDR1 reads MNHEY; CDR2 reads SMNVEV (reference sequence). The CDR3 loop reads CASSSRGRLLSPLHF. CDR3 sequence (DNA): TGTGCCAGCAGTTCCAGGGGGCGCTTATTATCACCCCTCCACTTT.

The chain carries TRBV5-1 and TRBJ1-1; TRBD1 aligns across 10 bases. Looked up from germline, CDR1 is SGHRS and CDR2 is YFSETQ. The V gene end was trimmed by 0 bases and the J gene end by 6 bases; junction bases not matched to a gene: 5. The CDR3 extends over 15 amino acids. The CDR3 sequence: CASSLGQGAWAEAFF. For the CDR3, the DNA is TGCGCCAGCAGCTTGGGACAGGGGGCTTGGGCTGAAGCTTTCTTT.

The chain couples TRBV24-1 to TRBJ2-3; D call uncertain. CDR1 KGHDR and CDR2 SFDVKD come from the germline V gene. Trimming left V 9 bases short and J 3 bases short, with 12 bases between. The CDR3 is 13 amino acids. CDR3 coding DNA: TGTGCCACCGAACAAGAGGCAACAGATACGCAGTATTTT. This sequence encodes CATEQEATDTQYF.

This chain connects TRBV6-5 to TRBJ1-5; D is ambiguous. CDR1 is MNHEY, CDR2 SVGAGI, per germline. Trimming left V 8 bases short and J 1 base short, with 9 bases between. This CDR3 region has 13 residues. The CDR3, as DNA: TGTGCCAGCCGGGTTAAGAGCAATCAGCCCCAGCATTTT. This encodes CASRVKSNQPQHF.